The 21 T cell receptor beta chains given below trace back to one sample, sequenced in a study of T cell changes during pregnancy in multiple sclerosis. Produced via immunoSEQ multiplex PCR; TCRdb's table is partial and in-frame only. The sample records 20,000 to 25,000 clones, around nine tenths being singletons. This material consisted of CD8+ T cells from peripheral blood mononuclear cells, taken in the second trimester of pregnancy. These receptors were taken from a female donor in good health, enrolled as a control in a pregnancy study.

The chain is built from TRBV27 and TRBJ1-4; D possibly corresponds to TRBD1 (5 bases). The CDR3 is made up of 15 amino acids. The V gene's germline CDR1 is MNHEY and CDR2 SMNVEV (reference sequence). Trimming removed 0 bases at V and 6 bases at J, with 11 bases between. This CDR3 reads CASSLSWGRDEKLFF. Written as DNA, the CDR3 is TGTGCCAGCAGTTTATCTTGGGGGAGGGATGAAAAACTGTTTTTT.

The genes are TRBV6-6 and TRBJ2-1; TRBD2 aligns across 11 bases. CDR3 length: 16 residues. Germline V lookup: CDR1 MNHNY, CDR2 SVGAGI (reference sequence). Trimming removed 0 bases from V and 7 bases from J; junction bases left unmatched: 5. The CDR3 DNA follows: TGTGCCAGCAGTTACTCGCCGGGACTAGCGGATAATGAGCAGTTCTTC. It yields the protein CASSYSPGLADNEQFF.

CDR3: CASSSTGSHEQFF. CDR3 coding DNA: TGCGCCAGCAGCTCGACAGGGTCGCATGAGCAGTTCTTC. The V gene is TRBV5-1, the J gene TRBJ2-1; TRBD1 agrees at 7 bases. The CDR3 sequence is 13 residues long. V lost 3 bases to trimming and J lost 8 bases; unmatched junction nucleotides: 5. Germline V CDR1 and CDR2: SGHRS, YFSETQ.

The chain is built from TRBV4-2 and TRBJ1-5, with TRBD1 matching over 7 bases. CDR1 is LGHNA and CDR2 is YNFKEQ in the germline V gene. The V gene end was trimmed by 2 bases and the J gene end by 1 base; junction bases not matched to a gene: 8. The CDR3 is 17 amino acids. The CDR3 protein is CASSQIPPGQSNQPQHF. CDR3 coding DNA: TGTGCCAGCAGCCAAATCCCGCCGGGACAGAGCAATCAGCCCCAGCATTTT.

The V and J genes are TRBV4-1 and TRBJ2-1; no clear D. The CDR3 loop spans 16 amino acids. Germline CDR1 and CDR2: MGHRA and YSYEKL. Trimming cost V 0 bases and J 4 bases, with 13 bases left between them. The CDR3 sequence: CASSQDTFGAYNEQFF. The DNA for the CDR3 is TGCGCCAGCAGCCAAGATACTTTCGGAGCGTACAATGAGCAGTTCTTC.

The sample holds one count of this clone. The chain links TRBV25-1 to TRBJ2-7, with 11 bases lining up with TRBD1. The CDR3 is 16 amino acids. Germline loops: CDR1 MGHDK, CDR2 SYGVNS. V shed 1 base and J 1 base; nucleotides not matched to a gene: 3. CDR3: CASSEWGDRGSYEQYF. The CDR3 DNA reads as TGTGCCAGCAGTGAATGGGGGGACAGGGGGTCCTACGAGCAGTACTTC.

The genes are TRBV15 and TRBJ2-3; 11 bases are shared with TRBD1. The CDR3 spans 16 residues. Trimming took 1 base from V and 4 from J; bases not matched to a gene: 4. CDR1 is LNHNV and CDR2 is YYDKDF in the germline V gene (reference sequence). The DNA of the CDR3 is TGTGCCACCAGCAGAGTCAGGGGACAGGGGGCAGATACGCAGTATTTT. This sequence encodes CATSRVRGQGADTQYF.

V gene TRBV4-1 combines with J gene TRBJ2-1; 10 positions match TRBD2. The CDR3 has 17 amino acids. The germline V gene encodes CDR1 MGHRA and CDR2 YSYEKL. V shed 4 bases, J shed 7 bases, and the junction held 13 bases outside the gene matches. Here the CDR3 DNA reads TGCGCCAGCAGCCTAAGCCAGCGGGAGGGCCCGTGGAATGAGCAGTTCTTC. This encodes CASSLSQREGPWNEQFF.

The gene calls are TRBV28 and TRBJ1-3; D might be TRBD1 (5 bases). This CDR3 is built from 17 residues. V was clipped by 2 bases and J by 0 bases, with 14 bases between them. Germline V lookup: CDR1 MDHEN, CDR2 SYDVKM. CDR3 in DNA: TGTGCCAGCAGTTTACCCCACTTTCAGGGCTCTGGAAACACCATATATTTT. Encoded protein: CASSLPHFQGSGNTIYF.

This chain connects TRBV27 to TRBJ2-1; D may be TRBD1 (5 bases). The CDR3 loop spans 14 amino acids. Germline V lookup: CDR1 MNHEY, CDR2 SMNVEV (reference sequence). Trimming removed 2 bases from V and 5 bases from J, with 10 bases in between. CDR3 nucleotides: TGTGCCAGCAGTTTAGCCGACAGACACAATGAGCAGTTCTTC. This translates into CASSLADRHNEQFF.

In nucleotides, the CDR3 is TGTGCCAGCAGTTTGAGGAGCGCCGGGGTCGACACCGGGGAGCTGTTTTTT. Translating gives CASSLRSAGVDTGELFF. This chain links TRBV27 with TRBJ2-2; a possible D gene is TRBD2 (5 bases). The CDR3 runs 17 residues. From germline, CDR1 is MNHEY and CDR2 SMNVEV (reference sequence). Trimming removed 3 bases at V and 3 bases at J, with 17 bases between.

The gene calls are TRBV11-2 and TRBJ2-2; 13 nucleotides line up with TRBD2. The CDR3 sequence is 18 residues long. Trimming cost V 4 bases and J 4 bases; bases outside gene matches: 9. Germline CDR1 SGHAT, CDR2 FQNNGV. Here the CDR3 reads CASSSRLAGGRGTGELFF. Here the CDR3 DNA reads TGTGCCAGCAGCTCAAGACTAGCGGGAGGCCGGGGCACCGGGGAGCTGTTTTTT.

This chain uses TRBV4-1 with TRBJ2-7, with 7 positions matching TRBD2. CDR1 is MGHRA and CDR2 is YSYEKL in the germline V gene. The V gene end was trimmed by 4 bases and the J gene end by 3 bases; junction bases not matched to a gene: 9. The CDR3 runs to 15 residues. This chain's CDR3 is CASSLGQGEGYEQYF. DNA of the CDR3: TGCGCCAGCAGCCTCGGCCAAGGGGAGGGCTACGAGCAGTACTTC.

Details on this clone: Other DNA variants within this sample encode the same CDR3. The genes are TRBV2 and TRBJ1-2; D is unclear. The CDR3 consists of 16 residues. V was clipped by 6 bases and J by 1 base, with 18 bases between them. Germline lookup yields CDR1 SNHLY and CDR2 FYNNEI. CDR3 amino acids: CASRSSAGGLNYGYTF. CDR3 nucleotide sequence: TGTGCCAGCAGGAGTTCCGCAGGAGGTCTTAACTATGGCTACACCTTC.

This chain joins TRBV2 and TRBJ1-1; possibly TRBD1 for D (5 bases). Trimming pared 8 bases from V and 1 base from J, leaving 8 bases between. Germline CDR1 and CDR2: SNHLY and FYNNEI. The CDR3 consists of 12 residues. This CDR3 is CASVTGNTEAFF. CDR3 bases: TGTGCCAGCGTCACAGGGAACACTGAAGCTTTCTTT.

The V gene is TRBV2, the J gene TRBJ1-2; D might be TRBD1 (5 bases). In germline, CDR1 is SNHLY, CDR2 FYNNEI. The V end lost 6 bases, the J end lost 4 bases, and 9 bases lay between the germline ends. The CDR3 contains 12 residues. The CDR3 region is CASRATAYGYTF. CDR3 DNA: TGTGCCAGCAGGGCGACAGCCTATGGCTACACCTTC. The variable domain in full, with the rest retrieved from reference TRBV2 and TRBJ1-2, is EPEVTQTPSHQVTQMGQEVILRCVPISNHLYFYWYRQILGQKVEFLVSFYNNEISEKSEIFDDQFSVERPDGSNFTLKIRSTKLEDSAMYFCASRATAYGYTFGSGTRLTVV.

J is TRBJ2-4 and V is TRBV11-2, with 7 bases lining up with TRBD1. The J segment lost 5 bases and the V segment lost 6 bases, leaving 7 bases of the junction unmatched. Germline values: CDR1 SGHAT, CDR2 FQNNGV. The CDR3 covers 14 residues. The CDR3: CASRGQPNQNIQYF. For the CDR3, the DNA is TGTGCCAGCAGGGGACAGCCGAATCAAAACATTCAGTACTTC.

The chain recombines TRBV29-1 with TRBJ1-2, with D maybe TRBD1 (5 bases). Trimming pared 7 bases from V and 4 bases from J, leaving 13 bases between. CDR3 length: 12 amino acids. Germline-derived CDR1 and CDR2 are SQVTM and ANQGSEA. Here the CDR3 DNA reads TGCAGCGGGCTCGACAGAATCTATGGCTACACCTTC. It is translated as CSGLDRIYGYTF.

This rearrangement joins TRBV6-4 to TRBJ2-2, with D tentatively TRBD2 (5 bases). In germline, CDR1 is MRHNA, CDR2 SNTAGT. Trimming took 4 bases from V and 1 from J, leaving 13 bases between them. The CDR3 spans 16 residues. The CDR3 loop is CASSAAPGENTGELFF. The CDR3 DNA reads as TGTGCCAGCAGTGCGGCCCCCGGGGAGAACACCGGGGAGCTGTTTTTT.

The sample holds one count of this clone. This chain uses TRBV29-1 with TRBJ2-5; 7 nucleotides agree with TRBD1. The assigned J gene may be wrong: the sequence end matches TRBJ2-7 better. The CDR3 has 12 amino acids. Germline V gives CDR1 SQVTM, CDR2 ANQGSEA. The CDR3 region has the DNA TGCAGCGGGTGGGACAGCTCCTACGAGCAGTACTTC. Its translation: CSGWDSSYEQYF.

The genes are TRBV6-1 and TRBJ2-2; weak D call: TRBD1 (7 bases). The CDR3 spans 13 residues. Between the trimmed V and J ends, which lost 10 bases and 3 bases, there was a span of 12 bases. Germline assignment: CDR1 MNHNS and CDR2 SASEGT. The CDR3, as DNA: TGTGCCACCTCCAGGGGGGACACCGGGGAGCTGTTTTTT. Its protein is CATSRGDTGELFF.